These 3 T cell receptor beta chains were sequenced from one sample in a study of blood T cells in healthy people across ages. It was with a sample-barcoded 5' primer and a J-beta primer mix that a second PCR of roughly 6 to 12 cycles was run. TCRdb reprocessed the 5' RACE reads via MiXCR and lists one record per CDR3 protein. The sample has around 1.7 million distinct CDR3 sequences; 28% are singletons. Sequencing used blood. Source of these receptors: a woman aged 25 to 39 in good health.

Only a few counts were recorded for this clonotype. The chain carries TRBV3-1 and TRBJ1-2, with 8 bases matching TRBD1. The CDR3 spans 15 residues. The V gene's germline CDR1 is LGHDT and CDR2 YNNKEL (reference sequence). Trimming cost V 0 bases and J 8 bases; bases outside gene matches: 8. The CDR3 region is CASSQESRGLIGYTF. CDR3 nucleotides: TGTGCCAGCAGCCAAGAGTCCAGGGGGCTTATAGGCTACACCTTC.

About this clonotype: Given a much more abundant clone one base away, this may be a read error. The rearrangement uses TRBV7-2 and TRBJ2-5; D possibly uses TRBD1 or TRBD2 (6 bases each). Germline CDR1 reads SGHTA; CDR2 reads FQGNSA. This CDR3 contains 15 residues. Here the CDR3 reads CAGSLVGGAGETQYF. As DNA, the CDR3 is TGTGCCGGCAGCTTAGTGGGGGGCGCGGGAGAGACCCAGTACTTC.

This clonotype was seen more than once but under ten times. The junction departs from the called germline gene at one end, perhaps through a read error. This sequence joins TRBV20-1 and TRBJ2-4; 7 nucleotides align to TRBD1. The CDR3 has 15 residues. Per germline, CDR1 DFQATT and CDR2 SNEGSKA (reference sequence). The CDR3 loop reads CSAGEGQLAKNIQYF. CDR3 bases: TGCAGTGCTGGAGAGGGACAGCTAGCCAAAAACATTCAGTACTTC.